These 18 T cell receptor beta chains were sequenced from one sample in a study of Ad26.COV2.S vaccination and SARS-CoV-2 variants. Noted treatment: some 19 received Ad26.COV2.S at low or high dose, single or two shots; about five received placebo; per-sample allocation not given. Collection of samples fell on day 63 after the first vaccine or placebo injection. The protocol was immunoSEQ multiplex PCR, while the TCRdb copy is restricted to in-frame clones and leaves out a portion. The sample carries a few hundred thousand clones, roughly nine tenths recorded once. The sample was peripheral blood, taken in a trial of Ad26.COV2.S vaccine versus placebo. The receptors stem from a person between 18 and 60 years old who received the Ad26.COV2.S COVID-19 vaccine or a placebo.

The CDR3 nucleotides are TGTGCCTGGGAGGATTGGGACGCGACATACACTGAAGCTTTCTTT. Encoded protein: CAWEDWDATYTEAFF. The rearrangement joins TRBV30 to TRBJ1-1; a weak D match, TRBD1 (5 bases). V dropped 5 bases and J dropped 3 bases, with 19 bases sitting between them. The CDR3 has 15 residues. Germline lookup yields CDR1 GTSNPN and CDR2 SVGIG (reference sequence).

The genes are TRBV4-1 and TRBJ1-1; D perhaps matches TRBD1 (5 bases). The germline V gene has CDR1 MGHRA and CDR2 YSYEKL. The CDR3 covers 16 residues. Trimming stripped 1 base from V and 6 bases from J, with 18 bases between. The CDR3, as DNA: TGCGCCAGCAGCCAAGGGCAGGGACCGTGGGGCGCTGAAGCTTTCTTT. Its protein product is CASSQGQGPWGAEAFF.

This chain joins TRBV7-9 and TRBJ1-2; TRBD1 agrees at 7 bases. Germline assignment: CDR1 SEHNR and CDR2 FQNEAQ (reference sequence). The CDR3 sequence is 13 residues long. Germline trimming cut 3 bases from V and 3 bases from J; bases unmatched to any gene: 1. In DNA, the CDR3 is TGTGCCAGCAGCTTCGGGACAGACTATGGCTACACCTTC. As protein: CASSFGTDYGYTF. The full variable domain, rest sourced from reference TRBV7-9 and TRBJ1-2, is DTGVSQNPRHKITKRGQNVTFRCDPISEHNRLYWYRQTLGQGPEFLTYFQNEAQLEKSRLLSDRFSAERPKGSFSTLEIQRTEQGDSAMYLCASSFGTDYGYTFGSGTRLTVV.

The chain joins TRBV19 to TRBJ1-2; the D gene is possibly TRBD1 (5 bases). V lost 6 bases and J lost 8, with 22 bases in between. The CDR3 has 15 amino acids. Germline V lookup: CDR1 LNHDA, CDR2 SQIVND (reference sequence). CDR3: CASSLGVSSLGGYTF. CDR3 nucleotide sequence: TGTGCCAGTAGCCTGGGGGTTTCTAGCCTCGGGGGCTACACCTTC.

The chain couples TRBV20-1 to TRBJ1-2, with D unresolved. The germline CDR1 and CDR2 sequences are DFQATT and SNEGSKA (reference sequence). This CDR3 comprises 11 residues. V was clipped by 5 bases and J by 0 bases, with 4 bases between them. The CDR3 loop reads CSAPANYGYTF. As DNA, the CDR3 is TGCAGTGCTCCGGCTAACTATGGCTACACCTTC.

This chain joins TRBV6-2 or TRBV6-3 and TRBJ1-1; 7 bases agree with TRBD1. The CDR3 length is 15 residues. V trimming: 4 bases; J trimming: 6 bases; junction bases outside the gene matches: 11. Germline V gene lookup returns CDR1 MNHEY and CDR2 SVGEGT. Written as DNA, the CDR3 is TGTGCCAGCAGTTCAGGGGGAGGTGGTTCTCCTGAAGCTTTCTTT. Protein sequence: CASSSGGGGSPEAFF.

The sample holds a few counts of this clone. The V and J genes are TRBV6-2 or TRBV6-3 and TRBJ2-7; D may match TRBD1 or TRBD2 (5 bases each). Trimming removed 6 bases at V and 7 bases at J, with 19 bases between. The CDR3 has 14 residues. CDR1 MNHEY and CDR2 SVGEGT come from the germline V gene. For the CDR3, the DNA is TGTGCCAGCAGCCCCCGGGACCTAACGCGGGAGCAGTACTTC. Translation gives CASSPRDLTREQYF.

The chain carries TRBV10-2 and TRBJ1-2; D not certain. The CDR3 covers 13 residues. In germline, CDR1 is WSHSY, CDR2 SAAADI. Trimming pared 1 base from V and 8 bases from J, leaving 11 bases between. The CDR3 DNA reads TGCGCCAGCAGTGAGTTCACCCGAAGAGGCTACACCTTC. It codes for CASSEFTRRGYTF.

V usage is TRBV20-1 and J usage is TRBJ2-1, with D tentatively TRBD2 (6 bases). This CDR3 comprises 11 residues. V lost 7 bases and J 9 bases, leaving 13 bases between the germline ends. Germline values: CDR1 DFQATT, CDR2 SNEGSKA (reference sequence). In DNA, the CDR3 is TGCAGTGGGGGGGTCCCAGGTGAGCAGTTCTTC. Its translation: CSGGVPGEQFF.

With respect to this clone: The sample contains more than one DNA sequence encoding this CDR3. The rearrangement links TRBV6-5 to TRBJ1-1, with 9 bases fitting TRBD1. Losses at the gene ends were 0 bases for V and 5 bases for J; bases not matched to a gene: 1. Germline values: CDR1 MNHEY, CDR2 SVGAGI. The CDR3 has 14 amino acids. The CDR3 loop reads CASSYSTGGTEAFF. The CDR3 nucleotides are TGTGCCAGCAGTTACTCGACAGGGGGGACTGAAGCTTTCTTT.

The V gene is TRBV7-8, the J gene TRBJ1-2; 9 nucleotides agree with TRBD1. CDR1 is SGHVS and CDR2 is FQNEAQ in the germline V gene. The CDR3 covers 14 residues. The V gene end was trimmed by 4 bases and the J gene end by 2 bases; junction bases not matched to a gene: 2. Here the CDR3 reads CASSSGQGNYGYTF. The CDR3 DNA sequence: TGTGCCAGCAGCTCAGGACAGGGGAACTATGGCTACACCTTC.

This chain connects TRBV10-3 to TRBJ1-1, with no clear D. V was trimmed by 6 bases and J by 3 bases, leaving 5 bases between them. The CDR3 length is 11 residues. CDR1 is ENHRY and CDR2 is SYGVKD in the germline V gene. DNA for the CDR3: TGTGCCATCAGGGCAGACACTGAAGCTTTCTTT. Protein product: CAIRADTEAFF.

The chain carries TRBV4-1 and TRBJ2-1; the D gene is possibly TRBD2 (6 bases). V was trimmed by 3 bases and J by 8 bases, leaving 11 bases between them. Per the germline V gene, CDR1 is MGHRA and CDR2 is YSYEKL. This CDR3 contains 13 residues. For the CDR3, the DNA is TGCGCCAGCAGCCAGACGGGAGCATATGAGCAGTTCTTC. Translating gives CASSQTGAYEQFF.

The V call is TRBV5-1, the J call TRBJ2-5, with TRBD2 as a possible D gene (6 bases). The CDR3 totals 14 residues. The V end lost 0 bases, the J end lost 4 bases, and 10 bases lay between the germline ends. The germline CDR1 and CDR2 sequences are SGHRS and YFSETQ. The CDR3 bases are TGCGCCAGCAGCTTGGCGGCGGGGAGAGAGACCCAGTACTTC. Translating it yields CASSLAAGRETQYF.

This rearrangement joins TRBV5-1 to TRBJ1-1, with D unresolved. Trimming left V 2 bases short and J 6 bases short, with 14 bases between. The CDR3 spans 14 residues. Looked up from germline, CDR1 is SGHRS and CDR2 is YFSETQ. CDR3 residues: CASSLFLGAPEAFF. CDR3 sequence (DNA): TGCGCCAGCAGCTTATTCCTGGGTGCACCTGAAGCTTTCTTT.

The table lists this clone with a few counts. This chain links TRBV5-4 with TRBJ2-1; 7 positions agree with TRBD1. Germline CDR1 SGHNT, CDR2 YYREEE (reference sequence). V lost 3 bases, J lost 8 bases, and 5 bases stayed unmatched. The CDR3 has 13 amino acids. The CDR3 protein is CASSSYGQDEQFF. In DNA, the CDR3 is TGTGCCAGCAGCTCATACGGACAGGATGAGCAGTTCTTC.

The chain uses TRBV6-2 or TRBV6-3 and TRBJ2-2; D not resolved. Per the germline V gene, CDR1 is MNHEY and CDR2 is SVGEGT. The CDR3 loop spans 14 amino acids. Trimming left V 5 bases short and J 6 bases short, with 13 bases between. CDR3 DNA: TGTGCCAGCAGTCCCGGCTCCCTCCCCGGGGAGCTGTTTTTT. Encoded protein: CASSPGSLPGELFF.

The CDR3, as DNA: TGTGCCAGCAGCTTAGATGCGACACAGACCCAGTACTTC. Amino acid sequence: CASSLDATQTQYF. The V call is TRBV11-3, the J call TRBJ2-5, with no clear D. This CDR3 comprises 13 residues. V was cut by 0 bases and J by 6 bases, with 8 bases left in between. CDR1 is SGHNT, CDR2 YENEEA, per germline.